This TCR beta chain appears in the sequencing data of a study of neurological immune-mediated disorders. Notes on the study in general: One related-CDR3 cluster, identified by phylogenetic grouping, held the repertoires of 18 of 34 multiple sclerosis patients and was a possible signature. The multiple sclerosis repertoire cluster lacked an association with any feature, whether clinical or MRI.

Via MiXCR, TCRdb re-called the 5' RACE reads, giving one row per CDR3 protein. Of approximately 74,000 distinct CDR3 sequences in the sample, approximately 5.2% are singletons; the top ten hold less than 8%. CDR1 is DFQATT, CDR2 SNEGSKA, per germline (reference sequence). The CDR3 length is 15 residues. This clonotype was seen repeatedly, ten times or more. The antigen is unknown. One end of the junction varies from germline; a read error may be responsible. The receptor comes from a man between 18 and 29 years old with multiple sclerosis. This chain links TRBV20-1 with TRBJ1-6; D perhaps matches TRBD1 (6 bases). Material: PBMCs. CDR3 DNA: TGCAGTGCTAGGAACAGGGAATATTATAATTCACCCCTCAACTTT. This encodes CSARNREYYNSPLNF.